This TCR beta chain appears in the sequencing data of a study of cytomegalovirus exposure and HLA in healthy donors. Profiling relied on immunoSEQ multiplex PCR, and the TCRdb table lists in-frame clones only, not all of them. The repertoire has 130,000 or so clones, about 87% of them found once; the top ten carry less than 2%. Only one count was recorded for this clone. The V end lost 1 base, the J end lost 0 bases, and 12 bases lay between the germline ends. This CDR3 is built from 17 residues. Looked up from germline, CDR1 is KGHSH and CDR2 is LQKENI. This sequence was found in a woman under 30 in good health and CMV-seronegative. The rearrangement links TRBV18 to TRBJ2-2, with D tentatively TRBD1 (7 bases). Sequencing input: PBMCs. CDR3 in amino acids: CASSPLAGGTNTGELFF. The CDR3 coding sequence is TGTGCCAGCTCACCACTGGCAGGGGGGACGAACACCGGGGAGCTGTTTTTT.